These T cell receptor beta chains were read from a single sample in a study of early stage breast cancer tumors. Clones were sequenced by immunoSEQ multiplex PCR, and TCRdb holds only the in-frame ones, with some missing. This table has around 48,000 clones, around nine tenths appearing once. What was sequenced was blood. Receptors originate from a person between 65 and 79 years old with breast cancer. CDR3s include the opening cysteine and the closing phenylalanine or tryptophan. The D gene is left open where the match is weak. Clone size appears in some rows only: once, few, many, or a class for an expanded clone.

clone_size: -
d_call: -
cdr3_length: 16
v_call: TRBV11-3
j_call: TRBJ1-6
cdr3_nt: TGTGCCAGCAGCTTCAGCCCTAGCTCCTATAATTCACCCCTCCACTTT
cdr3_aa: CASSFSPSSYNSPLHF

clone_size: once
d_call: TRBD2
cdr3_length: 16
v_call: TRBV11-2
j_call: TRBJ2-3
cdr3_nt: TGTGCCAGCAGCTTAGCTCTAGCGGGGGCGGGGGATACGCAGTATTTT
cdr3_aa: CASSLALAGAGDTQYF

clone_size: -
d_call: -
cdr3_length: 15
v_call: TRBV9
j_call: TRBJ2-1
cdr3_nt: TGTGCCAGCAGCGTAGAAGCGCCGACCTACAATGAGCAGTTCTTC
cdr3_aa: CASSVEAPTYNEQFF

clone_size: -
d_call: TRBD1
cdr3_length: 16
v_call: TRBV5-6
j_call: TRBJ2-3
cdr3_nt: TGTGCCAGCAGCATCCGGGACAGGGGCGCCCGAGATACGCAGTATTTT
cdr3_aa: CASSIRDRGARDTQYF

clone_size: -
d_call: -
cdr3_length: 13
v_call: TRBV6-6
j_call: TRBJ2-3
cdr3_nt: TGTGCCAGCAGCCCCCCGGAGACAGATACGCAGTATTTT
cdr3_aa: CASSPPETDTQYF

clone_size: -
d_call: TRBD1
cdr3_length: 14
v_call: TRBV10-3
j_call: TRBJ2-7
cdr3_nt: TGTGCCATCAGTCTTGGGACAGGGTTCGGAGAGCAGTACTTC
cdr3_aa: CAISLGTGFGEQYF

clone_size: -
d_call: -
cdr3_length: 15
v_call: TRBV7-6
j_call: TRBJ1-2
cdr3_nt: TGTGCCAGCAGCTTAGAACAGGGTGCCATCTATGGCTACACCTTC
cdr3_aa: CASSLEQGAIYGYTF

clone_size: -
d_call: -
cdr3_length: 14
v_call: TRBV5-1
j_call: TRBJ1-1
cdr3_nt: TGCGCCAGCAGCTTGGCCCGGGGGAACACTGAAGCTTTCTTT
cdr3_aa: CASSLARGNTEAFF

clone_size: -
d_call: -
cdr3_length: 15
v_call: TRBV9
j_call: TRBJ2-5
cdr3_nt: TGTGCCAGCAGCGTTTCAGGGGGGACAAGGGAGACCCAGTACTTC
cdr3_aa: CASSVSGGTRETQYF

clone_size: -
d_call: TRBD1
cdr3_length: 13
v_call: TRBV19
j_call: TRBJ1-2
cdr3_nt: TGTGCCAGTAGTGCGATGCAGGGGGCTGGCTACACCTTC
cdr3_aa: CASSAMQGAGYTF

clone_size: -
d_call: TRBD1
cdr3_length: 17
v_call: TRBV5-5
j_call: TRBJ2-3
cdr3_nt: TGTGCCAGCAACTTTGGACAGGGGGCTTCAAGCACAGATACGCAGTATTTT
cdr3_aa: CASNFGQGASSTDTQYF

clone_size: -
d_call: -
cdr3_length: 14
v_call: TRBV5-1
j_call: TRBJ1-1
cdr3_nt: TGCGCCAGCAGCTCCTTGGACAAGAACACTGAAGCTTTCTTT
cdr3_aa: CASSSLDKNTEAFF

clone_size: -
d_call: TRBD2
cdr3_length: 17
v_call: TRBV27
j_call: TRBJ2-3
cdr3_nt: TGTGCCAGCAGGCCCGGGACTAGCGGTTCCGCCGGAGATACGCAGTATTTT
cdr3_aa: CASRPGTSGSAGDTQYF

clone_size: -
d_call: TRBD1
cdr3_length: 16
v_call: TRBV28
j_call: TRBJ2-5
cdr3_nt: TGTGCCAGCAGTTTACCCCTCGGGACAGGGGGAGAGACCCAGTACTTC
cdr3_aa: CASSLPLGTGGETQYF

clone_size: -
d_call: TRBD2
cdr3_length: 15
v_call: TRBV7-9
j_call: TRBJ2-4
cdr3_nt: TGTGCCAGCAGCTTAGACGGGGGGGGTTTTAACATTCAGTACTTC
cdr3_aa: CASSLDGGGFNIQYF

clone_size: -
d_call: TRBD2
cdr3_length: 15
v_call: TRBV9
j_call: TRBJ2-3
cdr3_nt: TGTGCCAGCAGCGCGACTAGCGGGCACACAGATACGCAGTATTTT
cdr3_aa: CASSATSGHTDTQYF

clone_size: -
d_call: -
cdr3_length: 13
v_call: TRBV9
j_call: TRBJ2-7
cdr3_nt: TGTGCCAGCAGCGTCCGGCCGGCAGGGGAGCAGTACTTC
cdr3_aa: CASSVRPAGEQYF

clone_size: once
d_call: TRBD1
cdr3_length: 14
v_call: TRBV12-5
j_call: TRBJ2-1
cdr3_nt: TGTGCTAGTGGCCATGGAACAGGGGGCAGTGAGCAGTTCTTC
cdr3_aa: CASGHGTGGSEQFF

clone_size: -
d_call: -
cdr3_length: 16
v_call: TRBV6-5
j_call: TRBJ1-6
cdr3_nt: TGTGCCAGCAGTTACAGGGTGGACAGCAATAATTCACCCCTCCACTTT
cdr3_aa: CASSYRVDSNNSPLHF

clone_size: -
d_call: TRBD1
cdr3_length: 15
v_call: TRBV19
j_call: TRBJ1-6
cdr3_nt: TGTGCCAGTAGTACGACCGGGACAGGGAATTCACCCCTCCACTTT
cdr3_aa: CASSTTGTGNSPLHF

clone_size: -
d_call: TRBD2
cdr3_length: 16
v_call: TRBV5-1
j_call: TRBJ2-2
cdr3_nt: TGCGCCAGCAGCGCCTATAGCGGGGGGGCAACCGGGGAGCTGTTTTTT
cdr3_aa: CASSAYSGGATGELFF

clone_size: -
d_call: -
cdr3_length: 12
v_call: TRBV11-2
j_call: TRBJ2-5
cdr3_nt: TGTGCCAGCAGCCCCACCGGAGAGACCCAGTACTTC
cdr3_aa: CASSPTGETQYF

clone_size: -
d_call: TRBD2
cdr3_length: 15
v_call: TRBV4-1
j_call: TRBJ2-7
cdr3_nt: TGCGCCAGCAGCCACGGGCTAGCGGGTCTCTACGAGCAGTACTTC
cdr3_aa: CASSHGLAGLYEQYF

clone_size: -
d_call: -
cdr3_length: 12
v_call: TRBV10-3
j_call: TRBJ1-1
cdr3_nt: TGTGCCGCAAGCCTAGGGGGAACTGAAGCTTTCTTT
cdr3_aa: CAASLGGTEAFF

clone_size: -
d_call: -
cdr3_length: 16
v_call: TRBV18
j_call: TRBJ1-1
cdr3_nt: TGTGCCAGCTCACCGGTACAGGGCCGACCGAACACTGAAGCTTTCTTT
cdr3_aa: CASSPVQGRPNTEAFF

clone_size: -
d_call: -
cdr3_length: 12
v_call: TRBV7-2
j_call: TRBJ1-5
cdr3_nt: TGTGCCAGCAGCGAGGGTAATCAGCCCCAGCATTTT
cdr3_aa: CASSEGNQPQHF

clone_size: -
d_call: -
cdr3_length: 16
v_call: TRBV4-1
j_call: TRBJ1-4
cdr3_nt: TGCGCCAGCAGCTATTCCGGGACACCAACTAATGAAAAACTGTTTTTT
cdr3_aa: CASSYSGTPTNEKLFF

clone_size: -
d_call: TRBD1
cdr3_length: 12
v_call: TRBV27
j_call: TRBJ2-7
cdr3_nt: TGTGCCAGCCGGGACAGGGAGTACGGGCAGTACTTC
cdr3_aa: CASRDREYGQYF